The clone carrying this T cell receptor (beta chain) was seen a few times. V shed 6 bases and J shed 6 bases, with 14 bases lying between them. The CDR3 is 13 amino acids. Germline V gene sequence: CDR1 SEHNR, CDR2 FQNEAQ (reference sequence). The data were obtained in a study of identical twins. TCRdb ran MiXCR on the 5' RACE reads and lists one entry per CDR3 protein. The data contain more than 200,000 distinct CDR3 sequences, over 13% of them singletons. The V call is TRBV7-9, the J call TRBJ1-1; possible D gene TRBD1, 5 bases. The sequence derives from a woman between 18 and 29 years old in good health. The sequencing sample was made of memory (CD45RO+) T cells sorted from blood. This chain's CDR3 is CASSPRGGAEAFF. The CDR3 region has the DNA TGTGCCAGCAGTCCCCGCGGGGGGGCTGAAGCTTTCTTT.